This T cell receptor beta chain emerged from a study of blood T cell repertoires in COVID-19. The method was immunoSEQ multiplex PCR; TCRdb's version includes in-frame clones alone and lacks a portion of them. The sample carries over 90,000 clones, nearly 90% recorded once. In germline, CDR1 is SGHRS, CDR2 YFSETQ. V shed 4 bases and J shed 8 bases, with 16 bases lying between them. This CDR3 has 14 residues. The receptor was isolated from a man aged 45-65 years with active COVID-19. Sequencing was done on a sample of peripheral blood. The J gene is TRBJ1-5, the V gene TRBV5-1, with D unclear. The CDR3 DNA reads as TGCGCCAGCAGCCCCTACTTCGGGATCGAGCCCCAGCATTTT. The encoded protein is CASSPYFGIEPQHF.